The 16 T cell receptor beta chains below come from one sample, sequenced in a study of blood T cells in healthy people across ages. Primers used in a second PCR of about 7 to 12 cycles were a sample-barcoded 5' primer and a J-beta primer mix. Each CDR3 protein gets one entry after TCRdb re-called the 5' RACE reads with MiXCR. The sample has roughly 2 million distinct CDR3 sequences; around half are singletons. The specimen was blood. The receptors derive from a woman in her forties in good health.

The chain has TRBV3-1 and TRBJ1-1; D ambiguous. CDR1 is LGHDT and CDR2 is YNNKEL in the germline V gene (reference sequence). V lost 2 bases and J lost 1, with 8 bases in between. The CDR3 has 14 residues. In DNA form, the CDR3 reads TGTGCCAGCAGCCAATATCTTGGGAACACTGAAGCTTTCTTT. Its translation is CASSQYLGNTEAFF. Together with reference TRBV3-1 and TRBJ1-1, the CDR3 gives the full variable domain: DTAVSQTPKYLVTQMGNDKSIKCEQNLGHDTMYWYKQDSKKFLKIMFSYNNKELIINETVPNRFSPKSPDKAHLNLHINSLELGDSAVYFCASSQYLGNTEAFFGQGTRLTVV.

The chain uses TRBV6-6 and TRBJ2-1, with TRBD1 matching 9 bases. With V trimmed by 2 bases and J by 7 bases, 6 bases remained unmatched. The length of the CDR3 is 15 residues. Germline V CDR1 and CDR2: MNHNY, SVGAGI (reference sequence). The CDR3 region is CASSYGDRVANEQFF. In DNA, the CDR3 is TGTGCCAGCAGTTACGGGGACAGGGTGGCGAATGAGCAGTTCTTC.

The chain combines TRBV11-2 with TRBJ2-7, with a possible D match to TRBD2 (7 bases). V dropped 5 bases and J dropped 1 base, with 21 bases sitting between them. Germline CDR1 and CDR2: SGHAT and FQNNGV. The CDR3 loop spans 17 amino acids. The CDR3: CASSTPRGAFGSYEQYF. CDR3 bases: TGTGCCAGCAGCACGCCCCGGGGGGCCTTCGGTTCCTACGAGCAGTACTTC. Variable domain in full (rest from reference TRBV11-2 and TRBJ2-7): EAGVAQSPRYKIIEKRQSVAFWCNPISGHATLYWYQQILGQGPKLLIQFQNNGVVDDSQLPKDRFSAERLKGVDSTLKIQPAKLEDSAVYLCASSTPRGAFGSYEQYFGPGTRLTVT.

Points on this clonotype: One end of the junction is discordant with germline, which a read error may explain. The J gene is TRBJ1-2, the V gene TRBV4-3; perhaps TRBD1 as D (5 bases). Per germline, CDR1 LGHNA and CDR2 YSLEER. There are 13 residues in the CDR3. DNA for the CDR3: TGCGCCAGCAGCCAAGGACAGAACTATGGCCACACCTTC. Protein product: CASSQGQNYGHTF.

The chain couples TRBV3-1 to TRBJ1-2; unclear D gene. The CDR3 has 13 amino acids. The germline CDR1 and CDR2 sequences are LGHDT and YNNKEL (reference sequence). Trimming left V 4 bases short and J 3 bases short, with 9 bases between. DNA for the CDR3: TGTGCCAGCAGCCCCCGACGGGACTATGGCTACACCTTC. Amino acid sequence: CASSPRRDYGYTF. Filled out from reference TRBV3-1 and TRBJ1-2, the complete variable domain reads DTAVSQTPKYLVTQMGNDKSIKCEQNLGHDTMYWYKQDSKKFLKIMFSYNNKELIINETVPNRFSPKSPDKAHLNLHINSLELGDSAVYFCASSPRRDYGYTFGSGTRLTVV.

In this sample, this clonotype turned up many times. The chain carries TRBV7-2 and TRBJ2-1; D unclear. Per the germline V gene, CDR1 is SGHTA and CDR2 is FQGNSA. Trimming cost V 5 bases and J 9 bases, with 8 bases left between them. This CDR3 region has 11 residues. CDR3 nucleotide sequence: TGTGCCAGCAGCGTACGCGGTGAGCAGTTCTTC. Its translation is CASSVRGEQFF.

This clonotype came up once. The V gene is TRBV11-1, the J gene TRBJ1-1, with unresolved D. CDR3 length: 11 residues. V lost 3 bases and J 12 bases, leaving 11 bases between the germline ends. CDR1 and CDR2 from the germline V gene are SGHAT and FQDESV (reference sequence). The DNA of the CDR3 is TGTGCCAGCAGCTTCCACGGTGGGTCTTTCTTT. It encodes CASSFHGGSFF.

The V gene is TRBV6-6, the J gene TRBJ2-2, with D possibly matching TRBD2 (5 bases). The V and J ends lost 0 bases and 13 bases respectively, with 9 bases between them. The CDR3 is 12 residues long. Germline CDR1 reads MNHNY; CDR2 reads SVGAGI (reference sequence). CDR3 DNA sequence: TGTGCCAGCAGTTACTCGTCCGCGGGGCTGTTTTTT. It codes for CASSYSSAGLFF.

This clonotype has only a few counts. The rearrangement joins TRBV20-1 to TRBJ2-5, with D uncertain. Germline V gene lookup returns CDR1 DFQATT and CDR2 SNEGSKA (reference sequence). CDR3 length: 16 residues. V was shortened by 3 bases and J by 2 bases, with 19 bases between the two germline ends. The CDR3 sequence is CSARAPGRWGQETQYF. For the CDR3, the DNA is TGCAGTGCTAGGGCCCCGGGCAGGTGGGGTCAAGAGACCCAGTACTTC.

The chain recombines TRBV7-8 with TRBJ2-3; TRBD2 agrees at 9 bases. This CDR3 has 18 amino acids. Germline-derived CDR1 and CDR2 are SGHVS and FQNEAQ. The V segment lost 1 base and the J segment 4 bases; nucleotides outside the gene matches: 12. CDR3 residues: CASSLGYGGGAPADTQYF. The DNA of the CDR3 is TGTGCCAGCAGCTTAGGTTACGGCGGGGGGGCCCCGGCAGATACGCAGTATTTT.

The genes are TRBV28 and TRBJ1-2, with D unresolved. The CDR3 extends over 15 amino acids. Germline values: CDR1 MDHEN, CDR2 SYDVKM. V lost 7 bases and J 4 bases, leaving 19 bases between the germline ends. In nucleotides, the CDR3 is TGTGCCAGCATCAACGGAGCCGGGGTTGCCTATGGCTACACCTTC. Translation gives CASINGAGVAYGYTF.

This clonotype occurred a few times. This CDR3 reads CASGTVAHQPQHF. For the CDR3, the DNA is TGTGCCAGTGGCACCGTGGCCCATCAGCCCCAGCATTTT. This sequence joins TRBV6-5 and TRBJ1-5; D uncertain. The CDR3 totals 13 residues. Trimming removed 9 bases from V and 5 bases from J, with 14 bases in between. Germline V CDR1 and CDR2: MNHEY, SVGAGI.

This clonotype appeared once. At one of its ends the junction is not consistent with the germline gene, which may arise from a read error. The chain joins TRBV5-6 to TRBJ1-2, with D perhaps matching TRBD1 (6 bases). Germline CDR1 reads SGHDT; CDR2 reads YYEEEE. The CDR3 runs to 15 residues. CDR3 sequence (DNA): TGTGTCAGCAGCGGAAGAGGACAGCGTATCGATGGCTACACCTTC. Its translation: CVSSGRGQRIDGYTF.

In this sample, this clonotype turned up a few times. The chain uses TRBV24-1 and TRBJ2-5; 8 positions match TRBD1. CDR3 length: 17 amino acids. The germline gives CDR1 KGHDR, CDR2 SFDVKD. V lost 1 base and J lost 4; bases outside the gene matches: 10. CDR3 in amino acids: CATSDFRGSGGRETQYF. CDR3 sequence (DNA): TGTGCCACCAGTGATTTTCGCGGGTCAGGGGGCCGAGAGACCCAGTACTTC.

Of note for this clonotype: Sequence at one end of the junction differs from germline and may be a read error. The genes are TRBV6-5 and TRBJ1-5; TRBD1 matches 7 bases. This CDR3 has 14 residues. Germline CDR1 and CDR2: MNHEY and SVGAGI. CDR3 sequence (DNA): TGTGCCGGCAGCCAGGACAGGTCCAATCAGCCCCAGCATTTT. This sequence encodes CAGSQDRSNQPQHF.

CDR3 sequence reads: CSARDRPGGEAFF. As DNA, the CDR3 is TGCAGTGCTAGAGATCGGCCGGGCGGTGAAGCTTTCTTT. This chain connects TRBV20-1 to TRBJ1-1; no definite D call. The CDR3 has 13 residues. Germline V gene data show CDR1 as DFQATT and CDR2 as SNEGSKA (reference sequence). Trimming cost V 0 bases and J 7 bases, with 12 bases left between them.